The 10 T cell receptor beta chains below come from one sample, sequenced in a study of tumor and adjacent non-tumor tissue in lung cancer. No cell sorting was done before RNA was extracted from the tissue. The normal lung tissue was taken more than 3 cm from the tumor edge. TCRbeta libraries were built with three rounds of nested PCR, modified from ARM-PCR. TCRdb itself ran the multiplex PCR reads through MiXCR, one entry per CDR3 protein. The profile covers 50,000 to 60,000 distinct CDR3 sequences, with 74% appearing a single time and more than 20% taken by the ten largest. The sample consisted of distant non-tumor lung tissue. The receptor source for this set is a woman aged 55-75 years with non-small cell lung cancer.

On this clonotype: Mismatch with germline at one junction end may stem from a read error. This chain uses TRBV11-2 with TRBJ1-4; 8 nucleotides agree with TRBD1. The CDR3 covers 17 residues. Per germline, CDR1 SGHAT and CDR2 FQNNGV. The CDR3 loop reads CASSRHQGAGTNEKLFF. The CDR3 coding sequence is TGTGCCAGTAGCCGGCACCAGGGGGCCGGAACTAATGAAAAATTGTTTTTT. The full variable domain, its missing parts supplied by reference TRBV11-2 and TRBJ1-4, is EAGVAQSPRYKIIEKRQSVAFWCNPISGHATLYWYQQILGQGPKLLIQFQNNGVVDDSQLPKDRFSAERLKGVDSTLKIQPAKLEDSAVYLCASSRHQGAGTNEKLFFGSGTQLSVL.

Concerning this clonotype: The germline gene is not matched at one end of the junction; a read error may be the cause. The genes are TRBV4-3 and TRBJ2-5, with 7 bases fitting TRBD2. Germline CDR1 is LGHNA and CDR2 is YSLEER. The CDR3 loop spans 15 amino acids. The DNA for the CDR3 is TGCCCCAGTAGCCAAGATCGCGGGGGTTCAGAGAGCCAGTACTTC. Its translation is CPSSQDRGGSESQYF.

Concerning this clonotype: Mismatch with germline at one junction end may stem from a read error. The chain carries TRBV28 and TRBJ2-2, with D unclear. The CDR3 consists of 15 residues. Per the germline V gene, CDR1 is MDHEN and CDR2 is SYDVKM. In nucleotides, the CDR3 is TGTGCCGGCAGTTCCCCTGGCGTAAGCACCGGGGAGCTGTTTTTT. It specifies CAGSSPGVSTGELFF.

As for this clonotype: One end of the junction varies from germline; a read error may be responsible. The chain recombines TRBV6-2 or TRBV6-3 with TRBJ2-4; no reliable D call. This CDR3 comprises 13 residues. From germline, CDR1 is MNHEY and CDR2 SVGEGT. The CDR3 region is CASSYDVKNTQYF. Written as DNA, the CDR3 is TGTGCCAGCAGTTACGATGTCAAAAACACTCAGTACTTT.

On this clonotype: One end of the junction does not line up with germline, which may come from a read error. This chain connects TRBV4-1 to TRBJ1-1; the D is unclear. The germline V gene encodes CDR1 MGHRA and CDR2 YSYEKL. CDR3 size: 16 residues. CDR3 DNA sequence: TGCGCCAACAGCCACCTGTTGGGAAGGACCGTAACTGAAGCTTTCTTT. Its protein is CANSHLLGRTVTEAFF.

The chain is built from TRBV6-5 and TRBJ1-1; 8 nucleotides match TRBD1. Germline loops: CDR1 MNHEY, CDR2 SVGAGI. The CDR3 is made up of 11 amino acids. V was clipped by 10 bases and J by 10 bases; unmatched bases: 8. The CDR3 DNA follows: TGTGCCACGACTTCCGGGACAGGAGCTTTCTTT. Its protein is CATTSGTGAFF.

To note about this clonotype: One end of the junction varies from germline; a read error may be responsible. The chain combines TRBV4-1 with TRBJ2-7; no clear D gene. The CDR3 has 13 residues. Germline V gene data show CDR1 as MGHRA and CDR2 as YSYEKL. The CDR3: CASSQGSSYERYF. CDR3 nucleotide sequence: TGCGCCAGCAGCCAAGGGTCGTCTTACGAGCGGTACTTC.

V gene TRBV4-3 combines with J gene TRBJ1-6; maybe TRBD1 (5 bases). The germline V gene encodes CDR1 LGHNA and CDR2 YSLEER. CDR3 size: 15 residues. V was pared by 4 bases and J by 6 bases, with 13 bases between. In DNA form, the CDR3 reads TGCGCCAGCAGCCGGGGCCGGCTCATTAATTCACCCCTCCACTTT. Residues: CASSRGRLINSPLHF.

With regard to this clonotype: An end of the junction does not agree with germline; a read error may underlie this. The V gene is TRBV14, the J gene TRBJ1-1; 7 bases line up with TRBD1. Germline V gene lookup returns CDR1 SGHDN and CDR2 FVKESK. The CDR3 is made up of 12 amino acids. This chain's CDR3 is CASSRDRMEAFF. The CDR3 DNA follows: TGTGCCAGTAGCCGGGACAGAATGGAAGCTTTCTTT.

Details on this clonotype: One junction end disagrees with the germline gene, perhaps due to a read error. The rearrangement joins TRBV14 to TRBJ1-1, with D hard to call. CDR3 size: 13 residues. Germline values: CDR1 SGHDN, CDR2 FVKESK. CDR3 protein: CASSWDRNTEALF. The CDR3 bases are TGTGCCAGCAGCTGGGATAGGAACACTGAAGCTCTCTTT.